The rows below give T cell receptor beta chains drawn from one sample of a study of regulatory T cells in long-lasting Graves disease. TCRdb processed the multiplex PCR reads anew with MiXCR; each CDR3 protein has one entry. The sample lists a few hundred thousand distinct CDR3 sequences; 15% were seen once. These data also featured in a second study, about T cells in Graves' hyperthyroidism and ophthalmopathy.

The sample consisted of peripheral blood mononuclear cells (PBMCs), taken at new diagnosis, from a patient treated with antithyroid drugs. The receptors here all came from a woman in her 40s with Graves disease. Each CDR3 is given with its conserved first and last residue. D genes are given only for firm matches. Rows may omit the clone size; those that give it use once, few, many or a size class.

J: TRBJ2-1
length: 15
size: many
V: TRBV20-1
D: TRBD2
DNA: TGCAGTGCTAGAGATTTCCGGGAGGGCCTCCACGAGCAGTTCTTC
CDR3: CSARDFREGLHEQFF

J: TRBJ1-1
length: 13
size: -
V: TRBV7-6
D: -
DNA: TGTGCCAGCAGCTTACAGTTCAACACTGAAGCTTTCTTT
CDR3: CASSLQFNTEAFF

J: TRBJ2-7
length: 15
size: many
V: TRBV20-1
D: TRBD2
DNA: TGCAGTGCTAGGCCGACTAGCGGGAGGATCGGAGAGCAGTACTTC
CDR3: CSARPTSGRIGEQYF

J: TRBJ2-7
length: 12
size: -
V: TRBV2
D: -
DNA: TGTGCCAGCGAGGGCAACCTCTACGAGCAGTACTTC
CDR3: CASEGNLYEQYF

J: TRBJ2-2
length: 16
size: many
V: TRBV11-3
D: TRBD1
DNA: TGTGCCAGCAGCTTAGAAGGGACAGGGAACACCGGGGAGCTGTTTTTT
CDR3: CASSLEGTGNTGELFF

J: TRBJ2-1
length: 14
size: -
V: TRBV7-3
D: -
DNA: TGTGCCAGCAGCTTAGGAACAGGCTATGGAGAGCAGTTCTTC
CDR3: CASSLGTGYGEQFF

J: TRBJ1-1
length: 13
size: many
V: TRBV19
D: -
DNA: TGTGCCAGTACCAGGACAACGAACACTGAAGCTTTCTTT
CDR3: CASTRTTNTEAFF

J: TRBJ2-1
length: 15
size: many
V: TRBV10-2
D: -
DNA: TGCGCCAGCAAACTAGCTCCGTCACCCTACAATGAGCAGTTCTTC
CDR3: CASKLAPSPYNEQFF

J: TRBJ2-1
length: 21
size: many
V: TRBV12-5
D: -
DNA: TGTGCTAGTGGTTTGGTACAAGGAATCACGGGCTTCGGGAGTACGTACAATGAGCAGTTCTTC
CDR3: CASGLVQGITGFGSTYNEQFF

J: TRBJ1-1
length: 14
size: many
V: TRBV7-9
D: -
DNA: TGTGCCAGCAGCACTGGACAAATGAACACTGAAGCTTTCTTT
CDR3: CASSTGQMNTEAFF

J: TRBJ2-1
length: 10
size: few
V: TRBV20-1
D: -
DNA: TGCAGTGCTATTCGGGATGAGCAGTTCTTC
CDR3: CSAIRDEQFF

J: TRBJ2-2
length: 17
size: many
V: TRBV12-3/TRBV12-4
D: -
DNA: TGTGCCAGCAGTACTAGCCCACCGGGGCCCGGGACCGGGGAGCTGTTTTTT
CDR3: CASSTSPPGPGTGELFF

J: TRBJ2-1
length: 17
size: -
V: TRBV25-1
D: TRBD1
DNA: TGTGCCAGCAGTGGGCCCCGGGACAGGGGGCCCTACAATGAGCAGTTCTTC
CDR3: CASSGPRDRGPYNEQFF

J: TRBJ2-1
length: 16
size: many
V: TRBV7-3
D: TRBD2
DNA: TGTGCCAGCAGCTCGCGTAGCGGGAGCTCCTACAATGAGCAGTTCTTC
CDR3: CASSSRSGSSYNEQFF

J: TRBJ2-2
length: 14
size: many
V: TRBV2
D: TRBD1
DNA: TGTGCCAGCAAGGGGACAGCTAACACCGGGGAGCTGTTTTTT
CDR3: CASKGTANTGELFF

J: TRBJ1-4
length: 14
size: -
V: TRBV28
D: -
DNA: TGTGCCAGCGGTGGGGGAGGGGCTAGTGAAAAACTGTTTTTT
CDR3: CASGGGGASEKLFF

J: TRBJ1-2
length: 15
size: many
V: TRBV28
D: -
DNA: TGTGCCAGCAGTCACTCGGGACGGGGTGGTTATGGCTACACCTTC
CDR3: CASSHSGRGGYGYTF

J: TRBJ1-5
length: 18
size: many
V: TRBV12-3/TRBV12-4
D: -
DNA: TGTGCCAGCAGTTTATTCTCTGGGGGGAGTAGGGGCAATCAGCCCCAGCATTTT
CDR3: CASSLFSGGSRGNQPQHF

J: TRBJ2-1
length: 13
size: -
V: TRBV5-1
D: TRBD1
DNA: TGCGCCAGCAGCGCAGGGGGCCTCAATGAGCAGTTCTTC
CDR3: CASSAGGLNEQFF

J: TRBJ1-1
length: 15
size: -
V: TRBV19
D: -
DNA: TGTGCCAGTAGTCCAGCCATTGAGTCGGGAGGGAAAGCTTTCTTT
CDR3: CASSPAIESGGKAFF

J: TRBJ1-1
length: 14
size: once
V: TRBV18
D: TRBD1
DNA: TGTGCCAGCTCACCCTCCTGGACAGGGGGACTAGCTTTCTTT
CDR3: CASSPSWTGGLAFF

J: TRBJ2-5
length: 13
size: many
V: TRBV27
D: -
DNA: TGTGCCAGCAGTTTCGGTTTGTTGGAGACCCAGTACTTC
CDR3: CASSFGLLETQYF

J: TRBJ2-1
length: 15
size: many
V: TRBV12-3/TRBV12-4
D: -
DNA: TGTGCCAGCAGTCCTAGCGAAAACCCTTTTTATGAGCAGTTCTTC
CDR3: CASSPSENPFYEQFF

J: TRBJ2-1
length: 16
size: many
V: TRBV12-3/TRBV12-4
D: TRBD2
DNA: TGTGCCAGCAGTTTCATTAGCGGGAGGGGCTCTGTGAAGCAGTTCTTC
CDR3: CASSFISGRGSVKQFF

J: TRBJ1-1
length: 11
size: -
V: TRBV20-1
D: -
DNA: TGCAGTGCTAGAGGGGGGTATGAAGCTTTCTTT
CDR3: CSARGGYEAFF

J: TRBJ1-1
length: 14
size: many
V: TRBV5-1
D: TRBD1
DNA: TGCGCCAGCAGCTCCATGACAGGGGGTCCTGAAGCTTTCTTT
CDR3: CASSSMTGGPEAFF

J: TRBJ2-7
length: 16
size: -
V: TRBV20-1
D: TRBD2
DNA: TGCAGTGCTAGAGTAGCGGGAGGTCCCCCTCCCTACGAGCAGTACTTC
CDR3: CSARVAGGPPPYEQYF

J: TRBJ2-3
length: 17
size: many
V: TRBV2
D: -
DNA: TGTGCCAGCAGTGATGGACAGACAACGACCCTTCTAGATACGCAGTATTTT
CDR3: CASSDGQTTTLLDTQYF

J: TRBJ2-5
length: 15
size: many
V: TRBV27
D: -
DNA: TGTGCCAGCAGTTTCAGGGGGGTAGCGGGAGAGACCCAGTACTTC
CDR3: CASSFRGVAGETQYF

J: TRBJ2-7
length: 14
size: many
V: TRBV5-6
D: -
DNA: TGTGCCAGCAGCGGGGTCGGACAGATCTACGAGCAGTACTTC
CDR3: CASSGVGQIYEQYF

J: TRBJ1-5
length: 13
size: -
V: TRBV20-1
D: -
DNA: TGCAGTGCTGGTAACAGGGGCAATCAGCCCCAGCATTTT
CDR3: CSAGNRGNQPQHF

J: TRBJ2-5
length: 15
size: many
V: TRBV28
D: -
DNA: TGTGCCAGCAGTTTGATAGAGGGAGTTAGGGAGACCCAGTACTTC
CDR3: CASSLIEGVRETQYF

J: TRBJ2-5
length: 14
size: -
V: TRBV5-1
D: -
DNA: TGCGCCAGCAGAATTAATGGACAACAAGAGACCCAGTACTTC
CDR3: CASRINGQQETQYF

J: TRBJ2-3
length: 15
size: many
V: TRBV20-1
D: -
DNA: TGCAGTGCTAGAATACCGGGACTGCTCACAGATACGCAGTATTTT
CDR3: CSARIPGLLTDTQYF

J: TRBJ2-5
length: 13
size: many
V: TRBV12-3/TRBV12-4
D: -
DNA: TGTGCCAGCAGTTCCCAGTACCGCGAGACCCAGTACTTC
CDR3: CASSSQYRETQYF

J: TRBJ2-1
length: 16
size: few
V: TRBV5-8
D: TRBD1
DNA: TGTGCCAGCAGCTTTAGTGGGACAGGCCTTTCCGATGAGCAGTTCTTC
CDR3: CASSFSGTGLSDEQFF